The 14 T cell receptor beta chains in this list originate from one sample, sequenced in a study of T cells in women clearing cervical HPV infection. Only in-frame clones appear in the TCRdb table, and some are missing; sequencing was by immunoSEQ multiplex PCR. This sample's table reports roughly 15,000 clones. Source material: blood buffy coat. The receptors come from a woman aged 18 to 69 with a cervical HPV16 infection that either progressed to CIN3+ or cleared (not recorded which).

With respect to this clone: The read is 3 residues too short to cover the CDR3 end, so that end is filled in from the germline J gene. The chain is built from TRBV20-1 and TRBJ2-7, with a weak D call TRBD1 (6 bases). Germline V CDR1 and CDR2: DFQATT, SNEGSKA (reference sequence). The CDR3 covers 14 residues. V was cut by 0 bases and J by 5 bases, with 14 bases left in between. CDR3 in amino acids: CSARDEQGFHEQYF. The part of the CDR3 DNA that was read is TGCAGTGCTAGAGACGAACAGGGATTCCACGAG.

Remarks on this clone: The read stops 3 residues short of the end of the CDR3; the missing end is completed from the germline J gene. The rearrangement links TRBV11-2 to TRBJ2-3, with TRBD2 matching over 7 bases. Germline trimming cut 1 base from V and 2 bases from J; bases unmatched to any gene: 3. This CDR3 region has 15 residues. Looked up from germline, CDR1 is SGHAT and CDR2 is FQNNGV. CDR3 residues: CASSLVGTTTDTQYF. CDR3 DNA (partial): TGTGCCAGCAGCTTAGTGGGGACTACCACAGATACG.

Concerning this clone: Read data end 3 residues before the CDR3 end; the end is taken from the germline J gene. This chain connects TRBV28 to TRBJ2-1, with 9 bases aligning to TRBD2. This CDR3 comprises 15 residues. V lost 4 bases and J lost 6; bases outside the gene matches: 7. Germline V CDR1 and CDR2: MDHEN, SYDVKM. CDR3 amino acids: CASSSLAGDRNEQFF. Partial CDR3 DNA: TGTGCCAGCAGTTCATTAGCGGGAGACCGCAATGAG.

As concerns this clone: The sequence runs out 3 residues before the end of the CDR3; the remainder is reconstructed from the germline J gene. The chain joins TRBV5-4 to TRBJ2-1, with 10 bases that match TRBD2. After removal of 4 bases from V and 6 bases from J, the junction contained 7 bases not matched to a gene. CDR3 length: 15 residues. Looked up from germline, CDR1 is SGHNT and CDR2 is YYREEE (reference sequence). The CDR3 DNA, read in part, is TGTGCCAGCAGCGAGGGACTAGCGAATGTCAATGAG. It encodes CASSEGLANVNE. The entire CDR3 reads CASSEGLANVNEQFF.

About this clone itself: Read data end 3 residues before the CDR3 end; the end is taken from the germline J gene. The chain carries TRBV18 and TRBJ1-2; 8 bases align to TRBD1. V lost 4 bases to trimming and J lost 6 bases; unmatched junction nucleotides: 13. The germline V gene encodes CDR1 KGHSH and CDR2 LQKENI. The CDR3 sequence is 16 residues long. The sequenced part of the CDR3 DNA is TGTGCCAGCTCACACGGTCAACCAACAGGGGGAGATGGC. This codes for CASSHGQPTGGDG. The entire CDR3 sequence reads CASSHGQPTGGDGYTF.

A note on this clone: The DNA ends 3 residues before the CDR3 does, and the rest of the CDR3 is filled in from the germline J gene. The V call is TRBV20-1, the J call TRBJ1-2, with a weak D call TRBD1 (6 bases). CDR3 length: 15 residues. The germline V gene has CDR1 DFQATT and CDR2 SNEGSKA (reference sequence). Trimming pared 1 base from V and 2 bases from J, leaving 14 bases between. The CDR3 loop is CSARVWGPENYGYTF. The covered CDR3 bases are TGCAGTGCTAGAGTATGGGGGCCTGAGAACTATGGC.

To note about this clone: The CDR3 goes on 3 residues after the read ends, and that part is filled in from the germline J gene. This rearrangement joins TRBV14 to TRBJ1-6; D is uncertain. In germline, CDR1 is SGHDN, CDR2 FVKESK. Trimming pared 4 bases from V and 10 bases from J, leaving 11 bases between. This CDR3 has 13 residues. The CDR3 sequence: CASSPTLASPLHF. The CDR3 bases that were read are TGTGCCAGCAGCCCCACGCTAGCCTCACCC.

On this clone: The sequence runs out 3 residues before the end of the CDR3; the remainder is reconstructed from the germline J gene. The chain links TRBV2 to TRBJ1-4; D remains unclear. This CDR3 is 15 amino acids long. Germline assignment: CDR1 SNHLY and CDR2 FYNNEI. The V gene lost 7 bases and the J gene lost 2 bases, with 14 bases spanning the gap. Incomplete CDR3 DNA: TGTGCCAGCAAAGGAGATCTCGGGACTAATGAAAAA. This codes for CASKGDLGTNEK. The whole CDR3 protein is CASKGDLGTNEKLFF.

A word on this clone: From the germline J gene comes the end of the CDR3, since the read stops 3 residues before it. This chain links TRBV5-6 with TRBJ2-7; 9 bases line up with TRBD2. The V segment lost 5 bases and the J segment 4 bases; nucleotides outside the gene matches: 10. The CDR3 runs 15 residues. Germline V lookup: CDR1 SGHDT, CDR2 YYEEEE. The CDR3 bases that were read are TGTGCCAGCAGACTAGGGGCTAGCGGGGTGTACGAG. Its translation: CASRLGASGVYE. The entire CDR3 protein is CASRLGASGVYEQYF.

On this clone: From the germline J gene comes the end of the CDR3, since the read stops 3 residues before it. The J gene is TRBJ2-2, the V gene TRBV14; no clear D gene. The CDR3 covers 15 residues. Germline V gene sequence: CDR1 SGHDN, CDR2 FVKESK. The V end was cut by 4 bases, the J end by 4 bases, with 13 bases between. The chain's CDR3 is CASSPQMIFTGELFF. The covered CDR3 bases are TGTGCCAGCAGCCCCCAGATGATATTCACCGGGGAG.

To note about this clone: The missing CDR3 end, 3 residues past where the read stops, is filled in from the germline J gene. The V call is TRBV19, the J call TRBJ2-5; 8 bases line up with TRBD2. This CDR3 comprises 14 residues. J was trimmed by 5 bases and V by 8 bases; bases with no gene match: 10. The V gene's germline CDR1 is LNHDA and CDR2 SQIVND (reference sequence). The DNA read from the CDR3 is TGTGCCAGTTCTTCAGTAGCGGGATATGAGACC. Translation gives CASSSVAGYET. The complete CDR3 protein is CASSSVAGYETQYF.

Regarding this clone: Read data end 3 residues before the CDR3 end; the end is taken from the germline J gene. The V call is TRBV5-1, the J call TRBJ1-2; TRBD1 is a possible D gene (6 bases). From germline, CDR1 is SGHRS and CDR2 YFSETQ. This CDR3 has 12 amino acids. The V and J ends lost 4 bases and 2 bases respectively, with 6 bases between them. CDR3 protein: CASSQGNYGYTF. Incomplete CDR3 DNA: TGCGCCAGCAGCCAGGGGAACTATGGC.

In the case of this clone: Read sequence stops 3 residues before the CDR3 end, and the germline J gene provides the missing end. The chain links TRBV29-1 to TRBJ2-1; D might be TRBD1 (5 bases). V was clipped by 5 bases and J by 6 bases, with 20 bases between them. In germline, CDR1 is SQVTM, CDR2 ANQGSEA. The CDR3 covers 15 residues. The CDR3 sequence is CSVHLGADVFNEQFF. CDR3 DNA, as far as it was read: TGCAGCGTTCACCTAGGGGCCGACGTCTTCAATGAG.

A note on this clone: The CDR3 end is not reached by the read, which stops 3 residues before it; the germline J gene fills it in. The chain has TRBV7-3 and TRBJ2-2; TRBD1 matches 7 bases. In germline, CDR1 is SGHTA, CDR2 FQGTGA. With 4 bases clipped from V and 4 bases from J, the junction kept 3 bases outside the gene matches. The CDR3 runs to 14 residues. The part of the CDR3 DNA that was read is TGTGCCAGCAGCTCGACAGGGTTCACCGGGGAG. This codes for CASSSTGFTGE. The entire CDR3 protein reads CASSSTGFTGELFF.